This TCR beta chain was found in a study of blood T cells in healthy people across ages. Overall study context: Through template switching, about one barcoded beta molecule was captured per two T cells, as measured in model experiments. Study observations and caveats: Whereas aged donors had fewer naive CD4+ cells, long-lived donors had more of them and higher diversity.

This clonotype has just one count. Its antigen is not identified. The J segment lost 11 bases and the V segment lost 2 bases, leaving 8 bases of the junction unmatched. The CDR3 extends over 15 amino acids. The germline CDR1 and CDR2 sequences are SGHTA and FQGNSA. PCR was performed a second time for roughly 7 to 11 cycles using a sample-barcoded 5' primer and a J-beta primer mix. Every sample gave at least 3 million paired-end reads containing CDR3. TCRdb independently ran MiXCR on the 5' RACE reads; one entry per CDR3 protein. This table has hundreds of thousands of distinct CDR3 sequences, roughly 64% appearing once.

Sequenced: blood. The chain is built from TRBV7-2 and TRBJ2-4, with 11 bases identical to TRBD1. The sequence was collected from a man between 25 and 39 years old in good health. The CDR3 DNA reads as TGTGCCAGCAGCTTATTTGGACAGGGGGCGTCGGTTCAGTACTTC. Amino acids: CASSLFGQGASVQYF.